These 20 T cell receptor beta chains were all obtained from the same sample, sequenced in a study of blood T cells in healthy people across ages. For the second PCR, which ran for 7 to 11 cycles, a sample-barcoded 5' primer and a J-beta primer mix were used. One entry per CDR3 protein, called by TCRdb with MiXCR from the 5' RACE reads. This table has 870,000 or so distinct CDR3 sequences, about 30% appearing once. The specimen was blood. The receptors come from a woman of 80 years or more in good health.

The DNA for the CDR3 is TGTGCCAGCAGTTTATCTTGGCAGCATCCTAGCACAGATACGCAGTATTTT. Residues: CASSLSWQHPSTDTQYF. The rearrangement links TRBV7-2 to TRBJ2-3, with D unclear. The ends were cut back, 6 bases at V and 0 bases at J, with 19 bases in the middle. CDR1 is SGHTA, CDR2 FQGNSA, per germline. This CDR3 has 17 residues.

This clonotype turned up a few times. This chain links TRBV28 with TRBJ2-7; 10 bases align to TRBD2. Germline trimming cut 6 bases from V and 4 bases from J; bases unmatched to any gene: 9. Germline CDR1 and CDR2: MDHEN and SYDVKM. The CDR3 is 15 residues long. This CDR3 reads CASSNSASGGYEQYF. The CDR3 nucleotides are TGTGCCAGCAGCAATTCGGCTAGCGGGGGTTACGAGCAGTACTTC.

Of note for this clonotype: This may arise from a read error, as a much more abundant clone is one base away. This chain connects TRBV20-1 to TRBJ2-1; the match to TRBD2 covers 8 bases. The CDR3 is 16 amino acids. CDR1 and CDR2 (germline): DFQATT, SNEGSKA (reference sequence). The CDR3 loop is CSARVGSGVTYNEQVF. The CDR3 DNA reads TGCAGTGCTAGAGTAGGTAGCGGGGTGACGTACAATGAGCAGGTCTTC.

The chain combines TRBV7-2 with TRBJ2-1; TRBD2 matches at 8 bases. CDR1 is SGHTA, CDR2 FQGNSA, per germline. The length of the CDR3 is 15 residues. Unmatched junction bases numbered 8, after V lost 7 bases and J lost 3 bases. The CDR3 loop is CASIPPAGGYNEQFF. CDR3 DNA: TGTGCCAGCATCCCGCCGGCGGGGGGCTACAATGAGCAGTTCTTC.

This clonotype was found many times. This could be a read error, since a much larger clone is one nucleotide away. The J gene is TRBJ1-2, the V gene TRBV7-2; a possible D gene is TRBD1 (5 bases). The length of the CDR3 is 16 residues. Trimming stripped 1 base from V and 8 bases from J, with 20 bases between. Looked up from germline, CDR1 is SGHTA and CDR2 is FQGNSA. CDR3 amino acids: CASSLGVRQTREGYTF. CDR3 nucleotides: TGTGCCAGCAGCTTAGGGGTCAGACAGACTAGGGAGGGCTACACCTTC.

The rearrangement uses TRBV7-3 and TRBJ1-2, with D uncertain. CDR1 and CDR2 from the germline V gene are SGHTA and FQGTGA. V lost 5 bases, J lost 2 bases, and 21 bases lay in between. The CDR3 totals 17 residues. The CDR3 here is CASSVGEGPPTNYGYTF. The CDR3 DNA follows: TGTGCCAGCAGCGTCGGAGAGGGCCCCCCCACCAACTATGGCTACACCTTC.

This clonotype was recorded a few times. V gene TRBV20-1 combines with J gene TRBJ2-5; 10 positions agree with TRBD2. The CDR3 spans 14 residues. The junction had 4 bases not matched to a gene; V was cut back by 2 bases and J by 4 bases. Germline V gene lookup returns CDR1 DFQATT and CDR2 SNEGSKA (reference sequence). This CDR3 is CSARRSGGGETQYF. CDR3 nucleotide sequence: TGCAGTGCTAGACGAAGCGGGGGGGGAGAGACCCAGTACTTC.

This chain uses TRBV2 with TRBJ1-4, with D perhaps TRBD1 (5 bases). The length of the CDR3 is 16 residues. Germline V lookup: CDR1 SNHLY, CDR2 FYNNEI. The V and J ends lost 2 bases and 0 bases respectively, with 10 bases between them. This CDR3 reads CASSEQGRATNEKLFF. CDR3 sequence (DNA): TGTGCCAGCAGTGAACAGGGTCGAGCAACTAATGAAAAACTGTTTTTT.

The rearrangement joins TRBV29-1 to TRBJ2-5; 8 bases agree with TRBD2. CDR1 and CDR2 from the germline V gene are SQVTM and ANQGSEA. This CDR3 spans 12 amino acids. V was pared by 7 bases and J by 4 bases, with 5 bases of the junction left unmatched. The CDR3 loop is CSAAGAGETQYF. The CDR3 DNA reads as TGCAGCGCAGCGGGGGCTGGAGAGACCCAGTACTTC.

The V call is TRBV11-3, the J call TRBJ2-4; D unresolved. The CDR3 sequence is 11 residues long. V shed 2 bases and J shed 7 bases, with 3 bases lying between them. The germline gives CDR1 SGHNT, CDR2 YENEEA. CDR3 residues: CASSLSNIQYF. The CDR3 DNA is TGTGCCAGCAGCTTATCCAACATTCAGTACTTC. Variable domain in full (rest from reference TRBV11-3 and TRBJ2-4): EAGVVQSPRYKIIEKKQPVAFWCNPISGHNTLYWYLQNLGQGPELLIRYENEEAVDDSQLPKDRFSAERLKGVDSTLKIQPAELGDSAVYLCASSLSNIQYFGAGTRLSVL.

The J gene is TRBJ1-2, the V gene TRBV6-5; no clear D. CDR1 is MNHEY, CDR2 SVGAGI, per germline. The CDR3 is 18 residues long. Trimming removed 2 bases from V and 4 bases from J, with 23 bases in between. In nucleotides, the CDR3 is TGTGCCAGCAGTTACCCCCTCCGTCCGGGTCGAAAGGTCTATGGCTACACCTTC. It codes for CASSYPLRPGRKVYGYTF.

This clonotype was detected only a few times. The chain combines TRBV7-9 with TRBJ1-2; 8 nucleotides line up with TRBD1. CDR1 is SEHNR and CDR2 is FQNEAQ in the germline V gene (reference sequence). CDR3 length: 13 amino acids. Losses at the gene ends were 1 base for V and 8 bases for J; bases not matched to a gene: 3. The CDR3 loop reads CASSLVRGQGYTF. CDR3 DNA: TGTGCCAGCAGCTTAGTCAGGGGGCAAGGCTACACCTTC.

The sample holds one count of this clonotype. The chain links TRBV24-1 to TRBJ1-5, with 10 bases identical to TRBD1. This CDR3 contains 14 residues. CDR1 KGHDR and CDR2 SFDVKD come from the germline V gene. The V segment lost 6 bases and the J segment 6 bases; nucleotides outside the gene matches: 4. CDR3 residues: CATSQTGGFQPQHF. In nucleotides, the CDR3 is TGTGCCACCAGTCAGACAGGGGGCTTTCAGCCCCAGCATTTT.

The genes are TRBV7-2 and TRBJ2-7; D could derive from TRBD1 or TRBD2 (5 bases each). The V and J ends lost 11 bases and 2 bases respectively, with 19 bases between them. The CDR3 spans 14 residues. Per the germline V gene, CDR1 is SGHTA and CDR2 is FQGNSA. CDR3 protein: CADLGTGYPYEQYF. The CDR3 nucleotides are TGTGCCGACCTGGGGACGGGGTACCCCTACGAGCAGTACTTC.

The V call is TRBV18, the J call TRBJ1-5; a weak D match, TRBD1 (5 bases). Germline CDR1 KGHSH, CDR2 LQKENI. The CDR3 is made up of 15 amino acids. Trimming pared 3 bases from V and 4 bases from J, leaving 13 bases between. CDR3 loop: CASSPPGPRNQPQHF. As DNA, the CDR3 is TGTGCCAGCTCACCTCCGGGACCCCGGAATCAGCCCCAGCATTTT.

This clonotype has only a few counts. This chain uses TRBV28 with TRBJ1-3; D is undetermined. V lost 6 bases and J 0 bases, leaving 15 bases between the germline ends. This CDR3 is 16 amino acids long. Germline V CDR1 and CDR2: MDHEN, SYDVKM. The CDR3 loop reads CASSPGGFGSGNTIYF. CDR3 nucleotide sequence: TGTGCCAGCAGCCCCGGAGGTTTTGGCTCTGGAAACACCATATATTTT.

This rearrangement joins TRBV5-6 to TRBJ1-5; 7 bases are a match to TRBD1. Losses at the gene ends were 0 bases for V and 0 bases for J; bases not matched to a gene: 9. This CDR3 is built from 18 residues. Looked up from germline, CDR1 is SGHDT and CDR2 is YYEEEE. The CDR3 coding sequence is TGTGCCAGCAGCTTGGCCGGAGGGGGCCCAACTAGCAATCAGCCCCAGCATTTT. It yields the protein CASSLAGGGPTSNQPQHF. Filled out from reference TRBV5-6 and TRBJ1-5, the complete variable domain reads DAGVTQSPTHLIKTRGQQVTLRCSPKSGHDTVSWYQQALGQGPQFIFQYYEEEERQRGNFPDRFSGHQFPNYSSELNVNALLLGDSALYLCASSLAGGGPTSNQPQHFGDGTRLSIL.

Only a few counts were recorded for this clonotype. The V call is TRBV5-6, the J call TRBJ1-1; D is unresolved. This CDR3 comprises 15 residues. V was pared by 0 bases and J by 4 bases, with 13 bases between. The germline CDR1 and CDR2 sequences are SGHDT and YYEEEE. The CDR3: CASSLVLLGSTEAFF. The DNA for the CDR3 is TGTGCCAGCAGCTTGGTCCTCCTTGGGAGCACTGAAGCTTTCTTT.

The V and J genes are TRBV7-2 and TRBJ1-2; maybe TRBD1 (5 bases). V was cut by 9 bases and J by 8 bases, with 19 bases left in between. CDR1 SGHTA and CDR2 FQGNSA come from the germline V gene. The CDR3 consists of 13 residues. The CDR3 sequence is CASDQGLISGYTF. DNA of the CDR3: TGTGCCAGTGACCAGGGTTTGATTTCGGGCTACACCTTC. Variable domain in full (rest from reference TRBV7-2 and TRBJ1-2): GAGVSQSPSNKVTEKGKDVELRCDPISGHTALYWYRQSLGQGLEFLIYFQGNSAPDKSGLPSDRFSAERTGGSVSTLTIQRTQQEDSAVYLCASDQGLISGYTFGSGTRLTVV.

On this clonotype: With a much larger clone just one base away, this may be a read error. CDR3 bases: TGCGCCGGCAGCTTGGAAGAGGACAAAAACATTCAGTACTTC. It translates to CAGSLEEDKNIQYF. The rearrangement joins TRBV5-1 to TRBJ2-4; no clear D. The germline gives CDR1 SGHRS, CDR2 YFSETQ. This CDR3 is 14 amino acids long.